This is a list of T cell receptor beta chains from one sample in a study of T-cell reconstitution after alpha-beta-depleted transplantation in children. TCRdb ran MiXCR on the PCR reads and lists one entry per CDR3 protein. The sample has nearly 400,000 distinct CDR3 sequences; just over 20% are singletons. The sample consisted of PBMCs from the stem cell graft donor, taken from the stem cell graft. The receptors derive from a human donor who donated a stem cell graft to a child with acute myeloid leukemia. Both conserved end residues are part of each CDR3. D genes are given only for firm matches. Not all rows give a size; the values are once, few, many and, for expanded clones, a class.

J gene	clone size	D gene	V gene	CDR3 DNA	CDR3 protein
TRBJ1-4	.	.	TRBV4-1	TGCGCCAGCAGCCAAGGGCCAGCTTACAATGAAAAACTGTTTTTT	CASSQGPAYNEKLFF
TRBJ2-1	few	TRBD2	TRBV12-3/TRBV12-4	TGTGCCAGCACCTCCGCAGCGGGAGGTGAGCAGTTCTTC	CASTSAAGGEQFF
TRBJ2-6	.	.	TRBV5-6	TGTGCCAGCAGCTTGGAGGACATGGCCTCTGGGGCCAACGTCCTGACTTTC	CASSLEDMASGANVLTF
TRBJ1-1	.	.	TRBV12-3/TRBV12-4	TGTGCCAGCAGAGCCGTTGAGAACACTGAAGCTTTCTTT	CASRAVENTEAFF
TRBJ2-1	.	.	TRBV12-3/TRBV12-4	TGTGCCAGCAGCTCCGACGAGTACAATGAGCAGTTCTTC	CASSSDEYNEQFF
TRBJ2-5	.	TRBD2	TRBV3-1	TGTGCCAGCAGCCGACGGACTAGCGGTAACCAAGAGACCCAGTACTTC	CASSRRTSGNQETQYF
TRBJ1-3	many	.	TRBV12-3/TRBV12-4	TGTGCCAGCAGCCGATCTGGAAACACCATATATTTT	CASSRSGNTIYF
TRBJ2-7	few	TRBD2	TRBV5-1	TGCGCCAGCAGCGCGCGGACTAGCGGACTCTACTACGAGCAGTACTTC	CASSARTSGLYYEQYF
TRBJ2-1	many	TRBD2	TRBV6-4	TGTGCCAGCAGAGATATAGCGGGAAACAATGAGCAGTTCTTC	CASRDIAGNNEQFF
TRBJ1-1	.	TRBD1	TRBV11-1	TGTGCCAGCAGCCTCCGGACAGGGTGGGAGAACACTGAAGCTTTCTTT	CASSLRTGWENTEAFF
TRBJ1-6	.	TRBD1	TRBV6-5	TGTGCCAGCAGTTACGGGACAGGACTGGGTTCACCCCTCCACTTT	CASSYGTGLGSPLHF
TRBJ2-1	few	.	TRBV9	TGTGCCAGCAGCGTACTGGACGGGAGATACAATGAGCAGTTCTTC	CASSVLDGRYNEQFF
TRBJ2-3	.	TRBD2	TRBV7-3	TGTGCCAGCAGCCTTACCCCGACTAGCGGGAATACGCAGTATTTT	CASSLTPTSGNTQYF
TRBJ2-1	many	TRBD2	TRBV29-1	TGCAGCGTTGAATTTCTAGCGGAGTTCTACAATGAGCAGTTCTTC	CSVEFLAEFYNEQFF
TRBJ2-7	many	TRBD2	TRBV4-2	TGTGCCAGCAGCCAAGAGAGGAACGGGAGGTATGACGAGCAGTACTTC	CASSQERNGRYDEQYF
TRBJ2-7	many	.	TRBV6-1	TGTGCCAGCAGTGACGAGGGAGCAGGGGAAAACTTC	CASSDEGAGENF
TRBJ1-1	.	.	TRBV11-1	TGTGCCAGCAGCTTAACGGCAGGGTGGGACTTTAAGAACACTGAAGCTTTCTTT	CASSLTAGWDFKNTEAFF
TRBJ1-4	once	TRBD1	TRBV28	TGTGCCAGCAGCTACGGGACAGCCAAGGGTGAAAAACTGTTTTTT	CASSYGTAKGEKLFF
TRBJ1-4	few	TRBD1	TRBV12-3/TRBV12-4	TGTGCCAGCAGCTCAGGGGGGCCGAATGAAAAACTGTTTTTT	CASSSGGPNEKLFF
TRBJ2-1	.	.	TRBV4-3	TGCGCCAGCAGCCAAGATCGAGGACGCCCGCCCTACAATGAGCAGTTCTTC	CASSQDRGRPPYNEQFF
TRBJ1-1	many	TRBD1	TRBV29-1	TGCAGCGTTTTGGACAGGGACGGGAACACTGAAGCTTTCTTT	CSVLDRDGNTEAFF
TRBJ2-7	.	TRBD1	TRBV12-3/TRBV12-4	TGTGCCAGCACCTCCGGGACAGGAATATACGAGCAGTACTTC	CASTSGTGIYEQYF